A single sample gave rise to the 27 T cell receptor beta chains below, sequenced in a study of cytomegalovirus exposure and HLA in healthy donors. A multiplex PCR was run with 60 Vbeta primers and 13 Jbeta primers. Only in-frame clones appear in the TCRdb table, and some are missing; sequencing was by immunoSEQ multiplex PCR. Of roughly 150,000 clones listed, 60% to 80% are singletons. Sample: PBMCs. The receptors derive from a male donor in good health and CMV-seronegative.

The rearrangement uses TRBV15 and TRBJ1-2; tentatively, D is TRBD1 (6 bases). Germline loops: CDR1 LNHNV, CDR2 YYDKDF (reference sequence). The V end lost 3 bases, the J end lost 5 bases, and 13 bases lay between the germline ends. The CDR3 contains 14 residues. The CDR3 reads CATSSNLQGYGYTF. CDR3 DNA: TGTGCCACCAGCAGTAACCTACAGGGTTATGGCTACACCTTC.

This chain uses TRBV11-2 with TRBJ2-6, with a possible D match to TRBD2 (5 bases). CDR3 length: 14 amino acids. Germline-derived CDR1 and CDR2 are SGHAT and FQNNGV. The ends were cut back, 7 bases at V and 4 bases at J, with 11 bases in the middle. In DNA form, the CDR3 reads TGTGCCAGCACCCGTTCGGGAGGGGCCAACGTCCTGACTTTC. Amino acid sequence: CASTRSGGANVLTF.

This clone was recorded only once. The gene calls are TRBV7-9 and TRBJ1-3, with no clear D. This CDR3 is built from 15 residues. The V gene lost 2 bases and the J gene lost 0 bases, with 8 bases spanning the gap. Germline assignment: CDR1 SEHNR and CDR2 FQNEAQ (reference sequence). The CDR3 region has the DNA TGTGCCAGCAGCTTAAGCGGCGGCTCTGGAAACACCATATATTTT. Translated, it gives CASSLSGGSGNTIYF.

The chain combines TRBV12-5 with TRBJ2-5, with TRBD2 matching 8 bases. The tail of the sequence fits TRBJ2-7 better, so the J call may be wrong. The CDR3 has 17 residues. Per the germline V gene, CDR1 is LGHNT and CDR2 is FRNRAP. CDR3 residues: CASGLRGSSGSFYEQYF. Here the CDR3 DNA reads TGTGCTAGTGGTTTGAGAGGGTCCAGCGGGAGCTTCTACGAGCAGTACTTC.

The gene calls are TRBV5-1 and TRBJ1-1; D is unresolved. The CDR3 spans 13 residues. V shed 0 bases and J shed 2 bases, with 5 bases lying between them. Germline V lookup: CDR1 SGHRS, CDR2 YFSETQ. CDR3 coding DNA: TGCGCCAGCAGCTTGGGCCTAAACACTGAAGCTTTCTTT. It specifies CASSLGLNTEAFF.

CDR3 amino acids: CASSAESVNTEAFF. The DNA for the CDR3 is TGTGCCAGCAGCGCCGAATCAGTGAACACTGAAGCTTTCTTT. The V call is TRBV7-6, the J call TRBJ1-1; D gene ambiguous. Germline values: CDR1 SGHVS, CDR2 FNYEAQ. Trimming took off 5 bases at V and 0 bases at J, with 10 bases between the two ends. The CDR3 spans 14 residues.

This clone was picked up a small number of times. The rearrangement uses TRBV10-3 and TRBJ2-3; TRBD2 aligns across 9 bases. The CDR3 loop spans 15 amino acids. Germline V lookup: CDR1 ENHRY, CDR2 SYGVKD. V trimming: 4 bases; J trimming: 4 bases; junction bases outside the gene matches: 6. CDR3 sequence (DNA): TGTGCCATCAGTGTAGCGGGAGAGGTATCAGATACGCAGTATTTT. This translates into CAISVAGEVSDTQYF.

The chain recombines TRBV7-2 with TRBJ2-1; TRBD1 aligns across 7 bases. V was clipped by 1 base and J by 0 bases; unmatched bases: 0. Germline loops: CDR1 SGHTA, CDR2 FQGNSA. This CDR3 is 15 amino acids long. DNA for the CDR3: TGTGCCAGCAGCTTAGAGGGGGCCTCCTACAATGAGCAGTTCTTC. Amino acid sequence: CASSLEGASYNEQFF.

The chain couples TRBV28 to TRBJ2-7, with 8 bases aligning to TRBD1. Germline V gives CDR1 MDHEN, CDR2 SYDVKM. V lost 4 bases to trimming and J lost 5 bases; unmatched junction nucleotides: 4. This CDR3 spans 13 amino acids. The CDR3 DNA sequence: TGTGCCAGCAGTTCGCAGGACAGGGACGAGCAGTACTTC. It encodes CASSSQDRDEQYF.

The V gene is TRBV18, the J gene TRBJ2-5; maybe TRBD2 (6 bases). The end of the DNA is better explained by TRBJ2-7, so the J call may be wrong. Germline V gene data show CDR1 as KGHSH and CDR2 as LQKENI. The CDR3 runs 13 residues. The CDR3 sequence is CASSPLAYYEQYF. The CDR3 DNA reads as TGTGCCAGCTCACCTCTAGCGTACTACGAGCAGTACTTC.

The rearrangement uses TRBV11-3 and TRBJ2-6, with 8 bases matching TRBD1. V lost 5 bases, J lost 2 bases, and 2 bases stayed unmatched. CDR1 and CDR2 (germline): SGHNT, YENEEA. There are 15 residues in the CDR3. In nucleotides, the CDR3 is TGTGCCAGCAGCCCGACAGGGGCTGGGGCCAACGTCCTGACTTTC. Residues: CASSPTGAGANVLTF.

This chain uses TRBV6-5 with TRBJ1-4; D unclear. The CDR3 loop spans 16 amino acids. Per germline, CDR1 MNHEY and CDR2 SVGAGI. Trimming removed 2 bases from V and 3 bases from J, with 13 bases in between. CDR3 amino acids: CASSYVWGEANEKLFF. The CDR3 DNA follows: TGTGCCAGCAGTTACGTGTGGGGAGAGGCTAATGAAAAACTGTTTTTT.

The gene calls are TRBV21-1 and TRBJ2-1; the table gives TRBD2 as D, unverified against the DNA. TRBV21-1 corresponds to a pseudogene. The CDR3 loop spans 18 amino acids. The CDR3 bases are TGTGCCAGCAGCGCCCGGGACTCCGTTAAACCAAACTACAATGAGCAGTTCTTC. Translated: CASSARDSVKPNYNEQFF.

The CDR3 sequence is CSSRGGPSSYNEQFF. CDR3 DNA: TGCAGCTCGAGGGGGGGCCCTAGCTCCTACAATGAGCAGTTCTTC. The rearrangement links TRBV29-1 to TRBJ2-1; D is possibly TRBD2 (7 bases). V was shortened by 8 bases and J by 0 bases, with 17 bases between the two germline ends. This CDR3 is built from 15 residues. From germline, CDR1 is SQVTM and CDR2 ANQGSEA.

The chain has TRBV11-1 and TRBJ2-3; unclear D gene. The germline V gene encodes CDR1 SGHAT and CDR2 FQDESV (reference sequence). V dropped 3 bases and J dropped 6 bases, with 4 bases sitting between them. The CDR3 spans 11 residues. The chain's CDR3 is CASSLQDTQYF. CDR3 bases: TGTGCCAGCAGCTTGCAGGATACGCAGTATTTT.

This clone was detected only a few times. This chain connects TRBV19 to TRBJ2-7; a weak D match, TRBD2 (6 bases). CDR3 length equals 13 residues. The germline V and J ends were trimmed by 1 base and 7 bases, with 11 bases remaining between them. The germline V gene encodes CDR1 LNHDA and CDR2 SQIVND (reference sequence). The DNA for the CDR3 is TGTGCCAGTAGTATAGGGGCGGGAAGGGAGCAGTACTTC. Protein: CASSIGAGREQYF.

Only a few counts were recorded for this clone. The chain combines TRBV29-1 with TRBJ2-7, with unresolved D. Deletions cut 7 bases from V and 1 base from J, with 11 bases between. CDR1 is SQVTM and CDR2 is ANQGSEA in the germline V gene. The CDR3 is 12 amino acids. CDR3 DNA: TGCAGCGGCCGTGGCCCATCCTACGAGCAGTACTTC. It encodes CSGRGPSYEQYF.

The chain is built from TRBV7-2 and TRBJ2-5; D gene ambiguous. This CDR3 is built from 13 residues. V dropped 7 bases and J dropped 1 base, with 10 bases sitting between them. Germline lookup yields CDR1 SGHTA and CDR2 FQGNSA. The DNA of the CDR3 is TGTGCCAGCAAATCCACGGTCCAAGAGACCCAGTACTTC. Amino acid sequence: CASKSTVQETQYF.

The V and J genes are TRBV19 and TRBJ2-5; D uncertain. Germline values: CDR1 LNHDA, CDR2 SQIVND (reference sequence). Trimming left V 7 bases short and J 1 base short, with 7 bases between. The CDR3 contains 12 residues. DNA for the CDR3: TGTGCCAGTAATGCCGGCCAAGAGACCCAGTACTTC. Residues: CASNAGQETQYF.

This chain links TRBV18 with TRBJ2-5; D perhaps matches TRBD2 (5 bases). Trimming shortened V by 0 bases and J by 5 bases, and 13 bases separated the two germline ends. CDR3 length: 15 residues. Germline CDR1 and CDR2: KGHSH and LQKENI. DNA for the CDR3: TGTGCCAGCTCACCACCTGGAGGCCCGGCGGAGACCCAGTACTTC. This gives the protein CASSPPGGPAETQYF. The full variable domain, its missing parts supplied by reference TRBV18 and TRBJ2-5, is NAGVMQNPRHLVRRRGQEARLRCSPMKGHSHVYWYRQLPEEGLKFMVYLQKENIIDESGMPKERFSAEFPKEGPSILRIQQVVRGDSAAYFCASSPPGGPAETQYFGPGTRLLVL.

About this clone itself: The junction does not match germline at one end; this may be a read error. This sequence joins TRBV7-9 and TRBJ2-7; D may be TRBD2 (5 bases). Germline values: CDR1 SEHNR, CDR2 FQNEAQ (reference sequence). This CDR3 is 16 amino acids long. CDR3 sequence reads: CSSSPTPPGISYEQYF. DNA for the CDR3: TGTTCCAGCAGCCCAACCCCTCCGGGGATCAGCTACGAGCAGTACTTC.

V is TRBV23-1 and J is TRBJ1-2; TRBD1 matches at 7 bases. TRBV23-1 is flagged as an ORF with uncertain function. V trimming: 0 bases; J trimming: 3 bases; junction bases outside the gene matches: 4. The CDR3 length is 15 residues. CDR3 sequence: CASSQSGRGDYGYTF. The DNA of the CDR3 is TGCGCCAGCAGTCAATCGGGCAGGGGGGACTATGGCTACACCTTC.

The CDR3 DNA reads TGTGCCTGGAGTACTGGGACTAGCGGTGCCAATGAGCAGTTCTTC. This encodes CAWSTGTSGANEQFF. The chain has TRBV30 and TRBJ2-1, with 11 bases fitting TRBD2. V was clipped by 2 bases and J by 6 bases; unmatched bases: 6. Per germline, CDR1 GTSNPN and CDR2 SVGIG (reference sequence). This CDR3 has 15 amino acids.

About this clone itself: One end of the junction is discordant with germline, which a read error may explain. This chain connects TRBV7-9 to TRBJ2-5; 7 positions agree with TRBD2. CDR1 is SEHNR, CDR2 FQNEAQ, per germline (reference sequence). The CDR3 spans 15 residues. CDR3 in DNA: TGTTCCAGCAGCCTCAAAGGCGGGAGCCAAGAGACCCAGTACTTC. It specifies CSSSLKGGSQETQYF. The entire variable domain, with the rest obtained from reference TRBV7-9 and TRBJ2-5, is as follows: DTGVSQNPRHKITKRGQNVTFRCDPISEHNRLYWYRQTLGQGPEFLTYFQNEAQLEKSRLLSDRFSAERPKGSFSTLEIQRTEQGDSAMYLCSSSLKGGSQETQYFGPGTRLLVL.

This sequence joins TRBV4-3 and TRBJ1-4; the D is unclear. The CDR3 loop spans 15 amino acids. Trimming removed 1 base at V and 0 bases at J, with 6 bases between. The germline V gene has CDR1 LGHNA and CDR2 YSLEER. CDR3 nucleotides: TGCGCCAGCAGCCAAGGTCATCCAACTAATGAAAAACTGTTTTTT. Amino acid sequence: CASSQGHPTNEKLFF.

V usage is TRBV9 and J usage is TRBJ1-1, with D possibly TRBD1 on 5 matching bases. The CDR3 loop spans 13 amino acids. Trimming left V 4 bases short and J 6 bases short, with 13 bases between. CDR1 and CDR2 (germline): SGDLS, YYNGEE. The CDR3 DNA is TGTGCCAGCAGCCCGCCGGGCAGGGCTGAAGCTTTCTTT. Translated: CASSPPGRAEAFF.

The chain employs TRBV5-4 and TRBJ2-7; 8 bases line up with TRBD1. The J segment lost 3 bases and the V segment lost 4 bases, leaving 6 bases of the junction unmatched. This CDR3 comprises 14 residues. Germline CDR1 is SGHNT and CDR2 is YYREEE (reference sequence). CDR3 region: CASSDRTGNYEQYF. CDR3 nucleotides: TGTGCCAGCAGCGACCGGACAGGGAACTACGAGCAGTACTTC.